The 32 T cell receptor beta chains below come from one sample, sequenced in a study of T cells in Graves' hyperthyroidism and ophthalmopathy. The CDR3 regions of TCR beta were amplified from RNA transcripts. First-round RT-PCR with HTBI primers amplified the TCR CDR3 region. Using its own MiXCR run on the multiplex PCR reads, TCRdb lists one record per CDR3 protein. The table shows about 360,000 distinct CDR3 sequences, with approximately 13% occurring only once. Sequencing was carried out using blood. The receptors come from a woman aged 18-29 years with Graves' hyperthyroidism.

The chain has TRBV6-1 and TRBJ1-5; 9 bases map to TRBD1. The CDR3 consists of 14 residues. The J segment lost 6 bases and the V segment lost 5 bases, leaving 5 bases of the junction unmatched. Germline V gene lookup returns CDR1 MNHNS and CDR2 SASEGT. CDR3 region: CASSWGQGGQPQHF. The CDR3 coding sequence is TGTGCCAGCAGTTGGGGACAGGGCGGTCAGCCCCAGCATTTT.

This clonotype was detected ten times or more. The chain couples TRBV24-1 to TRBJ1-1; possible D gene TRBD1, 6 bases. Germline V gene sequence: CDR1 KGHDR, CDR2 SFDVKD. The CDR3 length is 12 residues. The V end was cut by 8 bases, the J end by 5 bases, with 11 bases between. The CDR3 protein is CATKGVGTEAFF. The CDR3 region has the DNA TGTGCCACCAAGGGGGTTGGGACTGAAGCTTTCTTT.

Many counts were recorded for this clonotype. The CDR3 region is CASSLSGGQPQHF. The CDR3 nucleotides read TGTGCCAGCAGCCTATCTGGGGGTCAGCCCCAGCATTTT. The rearrangement links TRBV12-3 or TRBV12-4 to TRBJ1-5; possibly TRBD1 for D (5 bases). Trimming shortened V by 6 bases and J by 6 bases, and 12 bases separated the two germline ends. The CDR3 has 13 amino acids.

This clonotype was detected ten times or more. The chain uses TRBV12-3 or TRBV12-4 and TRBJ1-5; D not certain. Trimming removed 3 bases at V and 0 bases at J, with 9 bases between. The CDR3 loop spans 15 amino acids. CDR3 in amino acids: CASSFQTTSNQPQHF. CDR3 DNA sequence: TGTGCCAGCAGTTTCCAGACAACTAGCAATCAGCCCCAGCATTTT.

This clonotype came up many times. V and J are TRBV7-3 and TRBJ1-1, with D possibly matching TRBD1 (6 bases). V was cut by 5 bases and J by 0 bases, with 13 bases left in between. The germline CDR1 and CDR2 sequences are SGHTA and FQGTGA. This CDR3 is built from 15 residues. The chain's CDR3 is CASSPGHIMNTEAFF. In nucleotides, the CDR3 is TGTGCCAGCAGCCCGGGACACATTATGAACACTGAAGCTTTCTTT.

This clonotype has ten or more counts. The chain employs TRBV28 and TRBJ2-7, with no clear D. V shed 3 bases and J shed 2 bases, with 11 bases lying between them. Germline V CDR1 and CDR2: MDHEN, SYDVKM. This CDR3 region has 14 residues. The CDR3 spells CASSFQGWAYEQYF. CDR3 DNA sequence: TGTGCCAGCAGTTTCCAAGGGTGGGCCTACGAGCAGTACTTC. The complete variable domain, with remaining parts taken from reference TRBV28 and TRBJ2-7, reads DVKVTQSSRYLVKRTGEKVFLECVQDMDHENMFWYRQDPGLGLRLIYFSYDVKMKEKGDIPEGYSVSREKKERFSLILESASTNQTSMYLCASSFQGWAYEQYFGPGTRLTVT.

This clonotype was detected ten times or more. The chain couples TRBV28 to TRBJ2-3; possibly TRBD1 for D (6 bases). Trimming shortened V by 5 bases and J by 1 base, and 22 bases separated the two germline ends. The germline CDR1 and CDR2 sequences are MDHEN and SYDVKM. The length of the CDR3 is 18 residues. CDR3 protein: CASSLPGEGGRRTDTQYF. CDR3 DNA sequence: TGTGCCAGCAGTCTACCAGGGGAAGGAGGTAGACGCACAGATACGCAGTATTTT.

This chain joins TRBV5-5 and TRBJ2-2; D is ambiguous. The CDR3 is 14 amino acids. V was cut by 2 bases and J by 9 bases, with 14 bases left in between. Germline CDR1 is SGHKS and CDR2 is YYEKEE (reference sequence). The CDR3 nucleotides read TGTGCCAGCAGCTTTGGGGAAATCGGCCGGGAGCTGTTTTTT. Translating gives CASSFGEIGRELFF.

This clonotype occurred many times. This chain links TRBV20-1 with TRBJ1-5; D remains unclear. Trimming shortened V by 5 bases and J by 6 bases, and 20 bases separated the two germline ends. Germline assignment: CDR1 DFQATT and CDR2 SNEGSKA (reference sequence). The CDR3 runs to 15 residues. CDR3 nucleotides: TGCAGTGCTCCGAGGCAAGCGGGCGCGGGTCAGCCCCAGCATTTT. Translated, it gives CSAPRQAGAGQPQHF.

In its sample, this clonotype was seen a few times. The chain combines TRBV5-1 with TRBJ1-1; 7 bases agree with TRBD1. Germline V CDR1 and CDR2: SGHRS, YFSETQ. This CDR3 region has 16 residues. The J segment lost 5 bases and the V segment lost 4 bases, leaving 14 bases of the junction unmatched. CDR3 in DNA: TGCGCCAGCAGCCCGCGTGTCCAGGGGGTCTGGACTGAAGCTTTCTTT. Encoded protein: CASSPRVQGVWTEAFF.

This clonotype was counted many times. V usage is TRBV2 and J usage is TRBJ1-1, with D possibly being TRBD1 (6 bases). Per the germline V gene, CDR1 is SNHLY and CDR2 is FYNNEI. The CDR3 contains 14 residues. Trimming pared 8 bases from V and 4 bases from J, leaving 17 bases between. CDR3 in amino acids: CASGGGVKGTEAFF. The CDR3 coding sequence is TGTGCCAGCGGGGGCGGTGTCAAGGGCACTGAAGCTTTCTTT.

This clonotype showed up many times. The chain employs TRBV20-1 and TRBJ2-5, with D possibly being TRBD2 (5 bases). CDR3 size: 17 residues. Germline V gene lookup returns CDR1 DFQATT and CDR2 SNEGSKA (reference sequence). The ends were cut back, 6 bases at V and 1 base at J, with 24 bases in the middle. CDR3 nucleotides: TGCAGTGCCCGAGAGGGAGCGGCCGATACTTTCCAAGAGACCCAGTACTTC. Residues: CSAREGAADTFQETQYF.

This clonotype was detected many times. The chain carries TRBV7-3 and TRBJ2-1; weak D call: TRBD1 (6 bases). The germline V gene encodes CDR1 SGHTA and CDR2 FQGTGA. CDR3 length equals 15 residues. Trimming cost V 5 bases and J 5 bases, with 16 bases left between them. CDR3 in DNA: TGTGCCAGCAGCCAGACAGGCCGGGGTGACAATGAGCAGTTCTTC. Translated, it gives CASSQTGRGDNEQFF. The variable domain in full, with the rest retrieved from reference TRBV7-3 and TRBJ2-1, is GAGVSQTPSNKVTEKGKYVELRCDPISGHTALYWYRQSLGQGPEFLIYFQGTGAADDSGLPNDRFFAVRPEGSVSTLKIQRTERGDSAVYLCASSQTGRGDNEQFFGPGTRLTVL.

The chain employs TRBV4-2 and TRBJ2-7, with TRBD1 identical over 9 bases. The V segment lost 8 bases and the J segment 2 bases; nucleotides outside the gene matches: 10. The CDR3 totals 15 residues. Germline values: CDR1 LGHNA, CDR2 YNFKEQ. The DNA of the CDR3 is TGTGCCAGCCAAGTGGAGGGACAGGGTCCCTACGAGCAGTACTTC. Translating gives CASQVEGQGPYEQYF.

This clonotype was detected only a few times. The CDR3 is CASSPRGAPGQSYEQYF. CDR3 DNA: TGCGCCAGCAGCCCTCGGGGCGCGCCGGGACAGTCGTACGAGCAGTACTTC. This rearrangement joins TRBV4-3 to TRBJ2-7, with 7 bases lining up with TRBD1. Germline lookup yields CDR1 LGHNA and CDR2 YSLEER. V lost 4 bases and J lost 4; bases outside the gene matches: 16. This CDR3 has 17 residues.

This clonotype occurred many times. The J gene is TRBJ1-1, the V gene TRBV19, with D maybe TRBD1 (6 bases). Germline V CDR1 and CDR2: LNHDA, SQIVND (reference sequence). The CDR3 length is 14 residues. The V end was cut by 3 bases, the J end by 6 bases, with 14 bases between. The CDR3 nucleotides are TGTGCCAGTAGTATGGGGACACGGGTCGCTGAAGCTTTCTTT. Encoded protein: CASSMGTRVAEAFF.

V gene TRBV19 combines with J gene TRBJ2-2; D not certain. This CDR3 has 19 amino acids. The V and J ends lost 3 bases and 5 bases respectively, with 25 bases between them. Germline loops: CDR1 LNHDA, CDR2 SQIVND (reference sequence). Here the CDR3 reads CASSMVYSLDSAPTGELFF. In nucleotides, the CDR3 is TGTGCCAGTAGTATGGTTTACAGCCTCGATTCCGCTCCTACCGGGGAGCTGTTTTTT.

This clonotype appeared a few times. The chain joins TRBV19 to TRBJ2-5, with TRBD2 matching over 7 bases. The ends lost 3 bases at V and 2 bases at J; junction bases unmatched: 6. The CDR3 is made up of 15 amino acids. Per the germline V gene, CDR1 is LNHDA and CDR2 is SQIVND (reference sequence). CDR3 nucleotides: TGTGCCAGTAGTATTATAGCGGGTGAACAAGAGACCCAGTACTTC. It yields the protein CASSIIAGEQETQYF.

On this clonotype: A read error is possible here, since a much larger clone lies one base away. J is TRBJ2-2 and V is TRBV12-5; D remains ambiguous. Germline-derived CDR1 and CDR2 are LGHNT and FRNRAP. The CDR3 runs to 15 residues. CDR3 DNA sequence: TGTGCTAGTGGCCAGACATACACGAACACCGAGGAGCTGTTTTTT. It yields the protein CASGQTYTNTEELFF.

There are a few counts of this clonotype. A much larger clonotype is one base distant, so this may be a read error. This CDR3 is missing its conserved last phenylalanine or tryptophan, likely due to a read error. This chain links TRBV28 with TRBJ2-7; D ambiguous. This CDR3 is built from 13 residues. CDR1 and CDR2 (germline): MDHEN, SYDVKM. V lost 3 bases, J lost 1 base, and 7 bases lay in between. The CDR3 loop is CASSLPRSYEQYL. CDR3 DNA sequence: TGTGCCAGCAGTTTGCCCAGGTCCTACGAGCAGTACCTC.

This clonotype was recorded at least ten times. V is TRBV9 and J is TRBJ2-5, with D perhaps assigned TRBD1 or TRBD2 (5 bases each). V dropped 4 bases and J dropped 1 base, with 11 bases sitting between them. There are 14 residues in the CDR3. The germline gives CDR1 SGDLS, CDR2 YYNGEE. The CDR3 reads CASSISGTQETQYF. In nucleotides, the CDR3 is TGTGCCAGCAGCATATCAGGGACCCAAGAGACCCAGTACTTC.

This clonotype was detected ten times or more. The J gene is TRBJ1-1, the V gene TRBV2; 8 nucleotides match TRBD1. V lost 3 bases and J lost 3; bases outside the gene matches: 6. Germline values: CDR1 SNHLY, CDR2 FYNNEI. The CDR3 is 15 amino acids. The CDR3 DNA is TGTGCCAGCAGTGACGTTACAGGGGGGGACACTGAAGCTTTCTTT. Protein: CASSDVTGGDTEAFF.

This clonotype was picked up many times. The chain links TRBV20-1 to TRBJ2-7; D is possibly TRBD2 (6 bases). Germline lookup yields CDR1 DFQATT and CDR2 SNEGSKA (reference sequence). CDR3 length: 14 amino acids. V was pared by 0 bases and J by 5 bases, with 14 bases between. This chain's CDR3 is CSARDRLAADEQYF. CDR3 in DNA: TGCAGTGCTAGAGATCGGTTAGCGGCCGACGAGCAGTACTTC.

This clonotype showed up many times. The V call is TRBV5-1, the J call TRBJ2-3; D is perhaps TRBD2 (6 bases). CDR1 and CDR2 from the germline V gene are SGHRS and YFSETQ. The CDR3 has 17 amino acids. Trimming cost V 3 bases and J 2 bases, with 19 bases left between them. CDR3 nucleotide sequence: TGCGCCAGCAGCTGGGGGAGGTCGCGTGTGGACACAGATACGCAGTATTTT. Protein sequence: CASSWGRSRVDTDTQYF.

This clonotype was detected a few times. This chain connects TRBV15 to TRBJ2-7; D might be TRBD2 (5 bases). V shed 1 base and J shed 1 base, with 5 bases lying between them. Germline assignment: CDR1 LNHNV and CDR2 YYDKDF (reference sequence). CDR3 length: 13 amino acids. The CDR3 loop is CATSRGGSYEQYF. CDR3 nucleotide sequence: TGTGCCACCAGCAGAGGAGGGTCCTACGAGCAGTACTTC.

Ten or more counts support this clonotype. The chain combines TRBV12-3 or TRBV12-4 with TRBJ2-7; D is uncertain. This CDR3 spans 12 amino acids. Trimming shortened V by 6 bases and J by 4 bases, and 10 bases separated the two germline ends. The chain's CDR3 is CASRPGLYEQYF. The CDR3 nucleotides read TGTGCCAGCAGGCCCGGGCTATACGAGCAGTACTTC.

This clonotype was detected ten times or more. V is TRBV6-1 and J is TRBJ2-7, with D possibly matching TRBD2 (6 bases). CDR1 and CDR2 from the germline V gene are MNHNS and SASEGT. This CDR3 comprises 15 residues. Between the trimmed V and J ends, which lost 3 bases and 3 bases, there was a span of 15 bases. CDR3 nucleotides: TGTGCCAGCAGTGATTACCGGGGAGGCAACTACGAGCAGTACTTC. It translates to CASSDYRGGNYEQYF.

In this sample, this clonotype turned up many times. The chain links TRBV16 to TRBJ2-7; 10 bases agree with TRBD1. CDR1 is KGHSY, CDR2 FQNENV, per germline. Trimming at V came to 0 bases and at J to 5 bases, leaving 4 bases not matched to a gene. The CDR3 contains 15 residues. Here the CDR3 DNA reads TGTGCCAGCAGCCAATCGGACAGGGGGTCCAACGAGCAGTACTTC. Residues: CASSQSDRGSNEQYF.

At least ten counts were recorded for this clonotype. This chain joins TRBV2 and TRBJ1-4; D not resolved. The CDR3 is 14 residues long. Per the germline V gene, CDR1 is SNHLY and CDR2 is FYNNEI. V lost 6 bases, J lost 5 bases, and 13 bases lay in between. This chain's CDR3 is CASRDVGRNEKLFF. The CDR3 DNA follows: TGTGCCAGCAGGGACGTAGGACGGAATGAAAAACTGTTTTTT.

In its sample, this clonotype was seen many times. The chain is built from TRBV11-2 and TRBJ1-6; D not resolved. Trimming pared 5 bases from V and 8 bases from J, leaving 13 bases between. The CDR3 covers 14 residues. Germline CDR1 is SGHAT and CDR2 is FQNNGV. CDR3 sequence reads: CASSPVGNDSPLHF. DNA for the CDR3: TGTGCCAGCAGCCCGGTGGGTAATGATTCACCCCTCCACTTT.

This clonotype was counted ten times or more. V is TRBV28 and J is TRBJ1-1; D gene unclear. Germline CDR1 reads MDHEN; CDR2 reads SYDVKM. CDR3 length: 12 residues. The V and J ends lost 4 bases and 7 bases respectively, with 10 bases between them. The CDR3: CASSSLKLEAFF. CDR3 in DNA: TGTGCCAGCAGTTCTTTGAAACTTGAAGCTTTCTTT.

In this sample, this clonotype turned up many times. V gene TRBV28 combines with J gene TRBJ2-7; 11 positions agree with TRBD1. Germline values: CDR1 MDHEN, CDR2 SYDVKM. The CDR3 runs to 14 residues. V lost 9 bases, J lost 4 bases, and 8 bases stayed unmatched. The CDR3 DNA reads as TGTGCCAGTGACACGGGACAGGGGGGATACGAGCAGTACTTC. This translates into CASDTGQGGYEQYF.